These T cell receptor beta chains were read from a single sample in a study of cytomegalovirus exposure and HLA in healthy donors. Sequenced by immunoSEQ multiplex PCR; TCRdb stores in-frame clones only, minus some. Counted here are about 96,000 clones, 65% to 85% occurring once; the ten biggest clones make up roughly 3%. The sequenced sample consisted of PBMCs. The receptor set was obtained from a female donor in good health and CMV-seropositive. The CDR3 runs from the conserved cysteine through the conserved F or W. The order of the fields is D gene, V gene, J gene, clone size, CDR3 protein, CDR3 DNA. A D gene is named only where the DNA matches it firmly. Where a row states a size, it is once, few, many or the class of an expanded clone; other rows omit it.

>NA|TRBV29-1|TRBJ1-1|NA
CSAHRVNTEAFF
TGCAGCGCCCACAGGGTGAACACTGAAGCTTTCTTT
>NA|TRBV7-3|TRBJ2-2|NA
CASSLFTASTGELFF
TGTGCCAGCAGCTTATTCACCGCGAGCACCGGGGAGCTGTTTTTT
>TRBD1|TRBV6-5|TRBJ1-5|NA
CASSSGGSQPQHF
TGTGCCAGCAGTTCAGGGGGAAGTCAGCCCCAGCATTTT
>NA|TRBV4-2|TRBJ2-5|NA
CASSQARGETQYF
TGTGCCAGCAGCCAAGCTAGGGGCGAGACCCAGTACTTC
>TRBD1|TRBV4-3|TRBJ1-5|NA
CASSRFARGDQPQHF
TGCGCCAGCAGTCGATTCGCCAGGGGGGATCAGCCCCAGCATTTT
>TRBD1|TRBV10-3|TRBJ2-7|once
CAIRAGQGFYEQYF
TGTGCCATCAGAGCGGGACAGGGTTTCTACGAGCAGTACTTC
>TRBD1|TRBV10-3|TRBJ2-5|NA
CAVLIETGGKETQYF
TGTGCCGTATTAATCGAGACAGGGGGAAAAGAGACCCAGTACTTC
>NA|TRBV30|TRBJ1-5|NA
CAWAPDSVQPQHF
TGTGCCTGGGCCCCTGACAGCGTCCAGCCCCAGCATTTT
>TRBD1|TRBV7-2|TRBJ1-5|NA
CASSARTGKNQPQHF
TGTGCCAGCAGCGCTAGGACAGGGAAAAATCAGCCCCAGCATTTT
>NA|TRBV6-1|TRBJ1-2|NA
CASSQTNYGYTF
TGTGCCAGCAGTCAAACTAACTATGGCTACACCTTC
>TRBD1|TRBV10-1|TRBJ2-7|NA
CASSESGQTYEQYF
TGCGCCAGCAGTGAGTCGGGACAGACCTACGAGCAGTACTTC
>NA|TRBV4-1|TRBJ1-4|NA
CASSQDSRDEKLFF
TGCGCCAGCAGCCAAGATAGCAGGGATGAAAAACTGTTTTTT
>NA|TRBV28|TRBJ2-1|once
CASSFSGHEQFF
TGTGCCAGCAGTTTTTCAGGCCATGAGCAGTTCTTC
>NA|TRBV6-5|TRBJ1-5|NA
CASKDLGGSSQPQHF
TGTGCCAGCAAGGATTTGGGAGGGTCTAGTCAGCCCCAGCATTTT
>NA|TRBV9|TRBJ1-6|NA
CASSPGSSYNSPLHF
TGTGCCAGCAGCCCGGGGAGCTCCTATAATTCACCCCTCCACTTT
>NA|TRBV4-1|TRBJ1-3|NA
CASSLLPGNTIYF
TGCGCCAGCAGCCTTCTCCCTGGAAACACCATATATTTT
>NA|TRBV7-2|TRBJ2-1|NA
CASSPQINLLAQQFF
TGTGCCAGCAGCCCACAAATAAACCTACTAGCCCAGCAGTTCTTC
>TRBD2|TRBV28|TRBJ2-5|NA
CASSLLAGGTETQYF
TGTGCCAGCAGTCTGCTAGCGGGGGGCACAGAGACCCAGTACTTC
>NA|TRBV7-2|TRBJ2-3|NA
CASSPADTQYF
TGTGCCAGCAGCCCCGCAGATACGCAGTATTTT
>TRBD1|TRBV9|TRBJ1-2|NA
CASSVRDRDYGYTF
TGTGCCAGCAGCGTAAGGGACAGGGACTATGGCTACACCTTC
>TRBD1|TRBV5-6|TRBJ1-1|NA
CASSLERGPGNTEAFF
TGTGCCAGCAGCTTGGAGAGGGGGCCAGGGAACACTGAAGCTTTCTTT
>NA|TRBV7-2|TRBJ2-6|NA
CASSLLTGANVLTF
TGTGCCAGCAGCTTACTAACCGGGGCCAACGTCCTGACTTTC
>TRBD2|TRBV28|TRBJ2-3|NA
CASPPRGRNTDTQYF
TGTGCCAGCCCGCCTCGCGGGAGAAACACAGATACGCAGTATTTT
>NA|TRBV5-1|TRBJ2-5|NA
CASNPGNQETQYF
TGCGCCAGCAACCCGGGAAATCAAGAGACCCAGTACTTC
>TRBD1|TRBV5-5|TRBJ1-6|NA
CASSLGGTGSSSYNSPLHF
TGTGCCAGCAGCTTGGGGGGGACAGGCTCGAGCTCCTATAATTCACCCCTCCACTTT
>TRBD1|TRBV2|TRBJ1-4|NA
CASSGDRANEKLFF
TGTGCCAGCAGTGGGGACAGGGCTAATGAAAAACTGTTTTTT
>NA|TRBV6-4|TRBJ2-6|NA
CASSEDSSGANVLTF
TGTGCCAGCAGTGAGGACAGCTCTGGGGCCAACGTCCTGACTTTC
>NA|TRBV4-1|TRBJ2-1|NA
CASSQDRGLQLFYNEQFF
TGCGCCAGCAGCCAAGATCGAGGACTACAGCTTTTCTACAATGAGCAGTTCTTC
>TRBD2|TRBV4-1|TRBJ2-2|NA
CASSPLSASGVQGTGELFF
TGCGCCAGCAGCCCGCTCTCAGCTAGCGGGGTGCAGGGCACCGGGGAGCTGTTTTTT
>NA|TRBV5-4|TRBJ1-2|NA
CASSSRGIGYTF
TGTGCCAGCAGCTCTAGGGGAATTGGCTACACCTTC
>TRBD2|TRBV4-1|TRBJ2-7|NA
CASSQRASSGLAGGRGEQYF
TGCGCCAGCAGCCAACGGGCAAGCTCGGGACTAGCGGGAGGGCGTGGGGAGCAGTACTTC
>TRBD1|TRBV5-1|TRBJ2-7|NA
CASSNRQGGYEQYF
TGCGCCAGCAGCAACCGACAGGGTGGGTACGAGCAGTACTTC
>NA|TRBV9|TRBJ1-1|NA
CASSPLRGSSTEAFF
TGTGCCAGCAGCCCCTTAAGGGGATCCTCCACTGAAGCTTTCTTT
>NA|TRBV7-2|TRBJ1-5|NA
CASSFGREGQPQHF
TGTGCCAGCAGCTTCGGGCGGGAGGGTCAGCCCCAGCATTTT
>NA|TRBV28|TRBJ1-4|few
CASSSRLNEKLFF
TGTGCCAGCAGTTCCAGACTAAATGAAAAACTGTTTTTT
>NA|TRBV9|TRBJ2-2|NA
CASSVVAGAYGELFF
TGTGCCAGCAGCGTAGTCGCAGGGGCGTACGGGGAGCTGTTTTTT
>TRBD2|TRBV4-2|TRBJ2-2|NA
CASSQDTGAGLAGGIVNTGELFF
TGTGCCAGCAGCCAAGATACCGGCGCGGGACTAGCGGGGGGAATTGTAAACACCGGGGAGCTGTTTTTT
>NA|TRBV29-1|TRBJ1-2|NA
CSVEASTANYGYTF
TGCAGCGTTGAGGCTTCGACAGCTAACTATGGCTACACCTTC
>NA|TRBV7-2|TRBJ1-4|once
CASSPYPEKLFF
TGTGCCAGCAGCCCCTACCCAGAAAAACTGTTTTTT
>NA|TRBV7-9|TRBJ1-1|NA
CASSPPIGHRRNTEAFF
TGTGCCAGCAGCCCCCCCATCGGACACCGACGAAACACTGAAGCTTTCTTT
>NA|TRBV5-1|TRBJ1-1|few
CASSLELNTEAFF
TGCGCCAGCAGCTTGGAGCTGAACACTGAAGCTTTCTTT